This T cell receptor beta chain derives from a study of blood T cells in healthy people across ages. It was with a sample-barcoded 5' primer and a J-beta primer mix that a second PCR of roughly 7 to 12 cycles was run. Each cDNA molecule was tagged by a template-switch adaptor that had 12 random nucleotides. TCRdb reanalysed the 5' RACE reads using MiXCR and keeps one entry per CDR3 protein. Of about 1 million distinct CDR3 sequences in the sample, under 45% were seen once. Between the trimmed V and J ends, which lost 6 bases and 0 bases, there was a span of 9 bases. There are 13 residues in the CDR3. The germline V gene has CDR1 DFQATT and CDR2 SNEGSKA (reference sequence).

The receptor was isolated from an older woman in good health. The sequencing sample was made of blood. The rearrangement links TRBV20-1 to TRBJ1-3; no clear D. The CDR3 DNA sequence: TGCAGTGCCCTCGTTCTCTCTGGAAACACCATATATTTT. Its protein product is CSALVLSGNTIYF.